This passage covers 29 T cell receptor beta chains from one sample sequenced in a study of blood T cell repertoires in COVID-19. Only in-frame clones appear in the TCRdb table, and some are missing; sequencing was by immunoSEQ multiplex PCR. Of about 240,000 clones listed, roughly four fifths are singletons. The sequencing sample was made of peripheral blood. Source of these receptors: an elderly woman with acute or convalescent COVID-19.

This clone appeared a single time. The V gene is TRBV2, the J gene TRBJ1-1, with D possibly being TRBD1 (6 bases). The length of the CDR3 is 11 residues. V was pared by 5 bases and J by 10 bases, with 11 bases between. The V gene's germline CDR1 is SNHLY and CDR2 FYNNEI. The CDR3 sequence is CASSREGVAFF. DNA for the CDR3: TGTGCCAGCAGTCGGGAGGGGGTAGCTTTCTTT.

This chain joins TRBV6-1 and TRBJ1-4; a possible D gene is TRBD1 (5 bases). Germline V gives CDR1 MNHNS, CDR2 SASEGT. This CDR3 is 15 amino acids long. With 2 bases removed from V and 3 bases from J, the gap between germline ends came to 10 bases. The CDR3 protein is CASSEWGDPNEKLFF. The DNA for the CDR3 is TGTGCCAGCAGTGAATGGGGGGACCCTAATGAAAAACTGTTTTTT.

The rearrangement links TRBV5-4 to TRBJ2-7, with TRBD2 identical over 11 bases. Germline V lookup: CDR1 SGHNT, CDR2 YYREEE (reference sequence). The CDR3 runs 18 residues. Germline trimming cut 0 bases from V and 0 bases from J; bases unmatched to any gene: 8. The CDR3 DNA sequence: TGTGCCAGCAGCTTGGCCCCGGGACTAGCGGACTCCTCCTACGAGCAGTACTTC. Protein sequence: CASSLAPGLADSSYEQYF.

In DNA form, the CDR3 reads TGTGCCAGCAGTGATGCAGGGGGCTGGCAGCCCCAGCATTTT. Its protein is CASSDAGGWQPQHF. The rearrangement uses TRBV6-1 and TRBJ1-5; 8 positions match TRBD1. Germline loops: CDR1 MNHNS, CDR2 SASEGT. This CDR3 is 14 amino acids long. The trim removed 3 bases at V and 7 bases at J, leaving 5 bases unmatched.

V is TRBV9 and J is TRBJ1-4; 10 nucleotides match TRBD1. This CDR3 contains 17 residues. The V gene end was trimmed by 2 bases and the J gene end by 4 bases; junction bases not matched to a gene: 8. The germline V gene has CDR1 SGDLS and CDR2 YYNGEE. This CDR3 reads CASSVSGTGARNEKLFF. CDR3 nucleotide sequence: TGTGCCAGCAGCGTTTCCGGGACAGGGGCTCGTAATGAAAAACTGTTTTTT.

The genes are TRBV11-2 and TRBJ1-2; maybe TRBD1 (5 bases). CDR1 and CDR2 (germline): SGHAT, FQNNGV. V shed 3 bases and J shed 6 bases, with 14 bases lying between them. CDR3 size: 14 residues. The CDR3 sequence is CASSLGRDYDGYTF. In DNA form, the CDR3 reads TGTGCCAGCAGCTTGGGCAGGGATTATGATGGCTACACCTTC.

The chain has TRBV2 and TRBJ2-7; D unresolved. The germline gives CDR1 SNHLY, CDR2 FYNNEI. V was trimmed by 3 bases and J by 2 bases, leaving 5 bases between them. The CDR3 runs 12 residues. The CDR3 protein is CASSDGTYEQYF. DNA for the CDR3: TGTGCCAGCAGTGACGGTACCTACGAGCAGTACTTC. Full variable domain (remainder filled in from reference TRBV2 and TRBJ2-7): EPEVTQTPSHQVTQMGQEVILRCVPISNHLYFYWYRQILGQKVEFLVSFYNNEISEKSEIFDDQFSVERPDGSNFTLKIRSTKLEDSAMYFCASSDGTYEQYFGPGTRLTVT.

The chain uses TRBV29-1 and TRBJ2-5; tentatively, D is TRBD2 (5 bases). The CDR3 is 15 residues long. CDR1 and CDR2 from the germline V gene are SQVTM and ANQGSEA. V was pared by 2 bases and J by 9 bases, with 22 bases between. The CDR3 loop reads CSVELSGSTSGSQYF. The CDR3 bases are TGCAGCGTTGAACTAAGCGGCTCCACGTCGGGTTCCCAGTACTTC.

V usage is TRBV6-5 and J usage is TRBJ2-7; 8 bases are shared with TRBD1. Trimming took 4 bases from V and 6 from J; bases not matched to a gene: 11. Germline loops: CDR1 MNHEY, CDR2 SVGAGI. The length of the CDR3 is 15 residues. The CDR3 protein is CASSSTGVPSPEQYF. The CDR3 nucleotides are TGTGCCAGCAGTTCGACAGGGGTGCCCTCACCCGAGCAGTACTTC.

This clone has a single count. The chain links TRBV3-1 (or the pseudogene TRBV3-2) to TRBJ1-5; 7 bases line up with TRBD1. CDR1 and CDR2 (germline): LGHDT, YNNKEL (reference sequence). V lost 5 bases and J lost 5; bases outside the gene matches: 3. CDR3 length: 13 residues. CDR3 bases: TGTGCCAGCAGCTCCGACAGGGATCAGCCCCAGCATTTT. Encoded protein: CASSSDRDQPQHF.

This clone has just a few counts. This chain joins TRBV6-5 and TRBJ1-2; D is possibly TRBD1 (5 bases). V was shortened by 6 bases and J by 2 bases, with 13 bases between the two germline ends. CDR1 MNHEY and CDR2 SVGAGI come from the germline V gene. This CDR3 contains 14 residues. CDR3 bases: TGTGCCAGCAGCCCCAGGGCCCTCAACTATGGCTACACCTTC. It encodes CASSPRALNYGYTF.

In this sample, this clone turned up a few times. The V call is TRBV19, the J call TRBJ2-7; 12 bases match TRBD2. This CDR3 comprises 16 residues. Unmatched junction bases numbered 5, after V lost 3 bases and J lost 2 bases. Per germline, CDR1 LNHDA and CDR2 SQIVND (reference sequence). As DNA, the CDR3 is TGTGCCAGTAGTATGTCGGCTAGCGGGGGGGCCTACGAGCAGTACTTC. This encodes CASSMSASGGAYEQYF.

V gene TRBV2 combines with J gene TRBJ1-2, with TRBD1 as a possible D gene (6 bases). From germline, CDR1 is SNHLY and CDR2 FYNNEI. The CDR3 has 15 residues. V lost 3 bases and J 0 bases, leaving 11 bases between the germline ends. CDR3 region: CASSDDRMANYGYTF. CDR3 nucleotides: TGTGCCAGCAGTGATGACAGGATGGCTAACTATGGCTACACCTTC.

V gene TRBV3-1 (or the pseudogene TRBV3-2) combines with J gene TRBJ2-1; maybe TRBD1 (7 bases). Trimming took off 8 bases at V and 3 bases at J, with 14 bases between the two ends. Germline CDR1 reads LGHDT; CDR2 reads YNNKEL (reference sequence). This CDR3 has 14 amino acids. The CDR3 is CASCLRGDYNEQFF. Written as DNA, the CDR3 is TGTGCCAGCTGCCTCAGGGGGGACTACAATGAGCAGTTCTTC.

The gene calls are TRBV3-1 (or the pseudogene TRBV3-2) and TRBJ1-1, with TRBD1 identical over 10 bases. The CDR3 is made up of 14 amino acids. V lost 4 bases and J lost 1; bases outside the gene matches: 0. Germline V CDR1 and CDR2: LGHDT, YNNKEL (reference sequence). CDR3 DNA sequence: TGTGCCAGCAGCCGGACAGGGGGGAACACTGAAGCTTTCTTT. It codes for CASSRTGGNTEAFF.

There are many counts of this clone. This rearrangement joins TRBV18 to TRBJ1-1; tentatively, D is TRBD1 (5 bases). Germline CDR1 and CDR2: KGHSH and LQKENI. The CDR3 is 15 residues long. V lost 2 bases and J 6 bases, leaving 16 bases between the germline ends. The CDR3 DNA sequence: TGTGCCAGCTCACCAGGTCCGGGCCAGGGCGCTGAAGCTTTCTTT. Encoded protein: CASSPGPGQGAEAFF. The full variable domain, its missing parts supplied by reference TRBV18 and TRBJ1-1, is NAGVMQNPRHLVRRRGQEARLRCSPMKGHSHVYWYRQLPEEGLKFMVYLQKENIIDESGMPKERFSAEFPKEGPSILRIQQVVRGDSAAYFCASSPGPGQGAEAFFGQGTRLTVV.

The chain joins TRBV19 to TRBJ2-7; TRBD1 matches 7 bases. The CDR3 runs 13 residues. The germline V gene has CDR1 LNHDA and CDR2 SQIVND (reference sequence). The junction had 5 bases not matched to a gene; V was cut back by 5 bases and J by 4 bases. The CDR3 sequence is CASSSGGNYEQYF. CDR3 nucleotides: TGTGCCAGTAGTTCAGGGGGAAATTACGAGCAGTACTTC.

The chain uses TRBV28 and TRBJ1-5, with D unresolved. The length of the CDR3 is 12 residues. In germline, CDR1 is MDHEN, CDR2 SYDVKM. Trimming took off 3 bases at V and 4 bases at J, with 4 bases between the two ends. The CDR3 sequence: CASSFSNQPQHF. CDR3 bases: TGTGCCAGCAGTTTTAGTAATCAGCCCCAGCATTTT. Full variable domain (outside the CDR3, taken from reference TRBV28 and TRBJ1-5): DVKVTQSSRYLVKRTGEKVFLECVQDMDHENMFWYRQDPGLGLRLIYFSYDVKMKEKGDIPEGYSVSREKKERFSLILESASTNQTSMYLCASSFSNQPQHFGDGTRLSIL.

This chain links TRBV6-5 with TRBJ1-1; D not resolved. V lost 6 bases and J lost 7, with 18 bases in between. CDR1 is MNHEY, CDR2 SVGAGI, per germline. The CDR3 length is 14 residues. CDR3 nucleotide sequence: TGTGCCAGCAGGGCTTCCGGGAGCTCCTTTGAAGCTTTCTTT. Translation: CASRASGSSFEAFF.

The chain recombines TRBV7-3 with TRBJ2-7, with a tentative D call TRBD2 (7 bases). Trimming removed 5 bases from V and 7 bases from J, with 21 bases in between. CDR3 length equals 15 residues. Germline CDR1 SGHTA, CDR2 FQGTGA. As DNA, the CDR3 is TGTGCCAGCAGCCCGAGGGGGGGGTCCCTCAAAGAGCAGTACTTC. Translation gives CASSPRGGSLKEQYF.

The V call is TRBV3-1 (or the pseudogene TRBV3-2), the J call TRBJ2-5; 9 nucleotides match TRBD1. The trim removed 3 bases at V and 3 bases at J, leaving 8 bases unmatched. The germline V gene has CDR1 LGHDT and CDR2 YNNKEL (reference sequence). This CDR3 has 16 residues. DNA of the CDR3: TGTGCCAGCAGCCACTCAAGTGGGACAGGGAAAGAGACCCAGTACTTC. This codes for CASSHSSGTGKETQYF.

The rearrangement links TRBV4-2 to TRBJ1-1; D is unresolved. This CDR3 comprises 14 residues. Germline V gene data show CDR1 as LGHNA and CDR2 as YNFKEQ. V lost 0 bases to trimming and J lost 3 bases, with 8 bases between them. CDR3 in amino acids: CASSQERFYTEAFF. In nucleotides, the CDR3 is TGTGCCAGCAGCCAAGAGAGGTTTTACACTGAAGCTTTCTTT.

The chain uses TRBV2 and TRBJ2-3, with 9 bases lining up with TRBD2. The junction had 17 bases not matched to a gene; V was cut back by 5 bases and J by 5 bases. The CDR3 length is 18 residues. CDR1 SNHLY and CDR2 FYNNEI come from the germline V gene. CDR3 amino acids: CASSHRQRASGDLDTQYF. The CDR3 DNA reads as TGTGCCAGCAGTCACCGTCAACGGGCTAGCGGGGATCTAGATACGCAGTATTTT.

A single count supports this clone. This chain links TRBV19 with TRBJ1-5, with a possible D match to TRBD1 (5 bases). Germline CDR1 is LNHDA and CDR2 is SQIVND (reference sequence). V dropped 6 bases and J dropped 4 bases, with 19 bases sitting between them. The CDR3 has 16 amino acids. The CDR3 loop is CASRSASTAGNQPQHF. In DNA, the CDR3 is TGTGCCAGTAGATCCGCTTCGACAGCGGGAAATCAGCCCCAGCATTTT.

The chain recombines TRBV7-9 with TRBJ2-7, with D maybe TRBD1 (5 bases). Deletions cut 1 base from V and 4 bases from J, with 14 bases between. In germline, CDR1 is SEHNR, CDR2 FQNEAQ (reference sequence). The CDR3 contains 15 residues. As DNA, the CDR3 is TGTGCCAGCAGCTTAGGGGCAGGGAAAATTTACGAGCAGTACTTC. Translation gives CASSLGAGKIYEQYF. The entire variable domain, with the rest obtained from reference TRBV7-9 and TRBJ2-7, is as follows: DTGVSQNPRHKITKRGQNVTFRCDPISEHNRLYWYRQTLGQGPEFLTYFQNEAQLEKSRLLSDRFSAERPKGSFSTLEIQRTEQGDSAMYLCASSLGAGKIYEQYFGPGTRLTVT.

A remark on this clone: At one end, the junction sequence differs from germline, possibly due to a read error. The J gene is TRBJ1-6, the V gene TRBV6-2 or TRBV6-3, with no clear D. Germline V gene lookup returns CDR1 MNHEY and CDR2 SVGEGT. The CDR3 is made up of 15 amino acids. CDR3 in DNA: TGTGCCAGCAGTGACTCGAGCTCCTATAATTCACCCCTCCACTTT. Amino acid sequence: CASSDSSSYNSPLHF.

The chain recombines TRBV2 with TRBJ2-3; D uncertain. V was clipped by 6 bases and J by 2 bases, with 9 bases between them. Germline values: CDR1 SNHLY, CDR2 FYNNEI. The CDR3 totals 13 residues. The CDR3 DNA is TGTGCCAGCAGCTTTACTTTCACAGATACGCAGTATTTT. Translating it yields CASSFTFTDTQYF. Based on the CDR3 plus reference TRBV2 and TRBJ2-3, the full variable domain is EPEVTQTPSHQVTQMGQEVILRCVPISNHLYFYWYRQILGQKVEFLVSFYNNEISEKSEIFDDQFSVERPDGSNFTLKIRSTKLEDSAMYFCASSFTFTDTQYFGPGTRLTVL.

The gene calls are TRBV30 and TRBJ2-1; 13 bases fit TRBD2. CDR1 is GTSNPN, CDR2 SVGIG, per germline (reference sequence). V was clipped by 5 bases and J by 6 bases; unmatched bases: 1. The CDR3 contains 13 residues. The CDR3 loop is CAWGLAGANEQFF. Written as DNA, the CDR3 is TGTGCCTGGGGACTAGCGGGGGCCAATGAGCAGTTCTTC.

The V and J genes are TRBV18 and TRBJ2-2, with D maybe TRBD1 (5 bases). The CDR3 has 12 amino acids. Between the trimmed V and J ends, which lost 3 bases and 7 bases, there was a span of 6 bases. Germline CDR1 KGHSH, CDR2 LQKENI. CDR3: CASSPTGGELFF. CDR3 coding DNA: TGTGCCAGCTCACCCACAGGCGGGGAGCTGTTTTTT.